What follows is one T cell receptor beta chain and its context. Antigen unknown. This specimen belongs to a study of a mutant IDH1 vaccine in newly diagnosed glioma. For the study at large: Treated patients were approximately 62% male, about 38% female, mean age roughly 39 years. Regarding the study as a whole: Pseudoprogression looked unconnected to shifts in top peripheral T cell clonotypes.

In germline, CDR1 is LNHNV, CDR2 YYDKDF (reference sequence). The CDR3 runs to 17 residues. V shed 2 bases and J 6 bases; nucleotides not matched to a gene: 11. As for time point: week 5, during vaccination. Doses of 300 ug of mutant IDH1 20-mer peptide were given with topical imiquimod. Patients carried new grade 3 or 4 IDH1-mutant astrocytomas lacking nuclear ATRX. Measured with immunoSEQ multiplex PCR; TCRdb has only the in-frame clones, and not every one. The sample gives about 83,000 clones, roughly 90% of which show up once; roughly 0.56% is in the top ten. This sequence originates from a woman aged 50 to 65 with glioma. This sample comprised PBMCs, obtained from a glioma patient whose treatment included an IDH1 peptide vaccine. V is TRBV15 and J is TRBJ1-4, with TRBD1 identical over 8 bases. DNA for the CDR3: TGTGCCACCAGCAGACTTCCAGGTGAACAGGGGGATGAAAAACTGTTTTTT. The encoded protein is CATSRLPGEQGDEKLFF.